The 14 T cell receptor beta chains listed next were all sequenced from one sample in a study of blood T cells in healthy people across ages. A second PCR of roughly 7 to 11 cycles used a sample-barcoded 5' primer and a J-beta primer mix. TCRdb independently ran MiXCR on the 5' RACE reads; one entry per CDR3 protein. Among about 2 million distinct CDR3 sequences, 49% were seen once, and the ten largest hold over 2%. The material sequenced was blood. Receptor source: a woman between 40 and 55 years old in good health.

This clonotype was picked up a small number of times. The V and J genes are TRBV6-2 or TRBV6-3 and TRBJ2-7, with D unresolved. Germline CDR1 reads MNHEY; CDR2 reads SVGEGT. This CDR3 has 11 amino acids. V lost 8 bases, J lost 2 bases, and 7 bases lay in between. In nucleotides, the CDR3 is TGTGCCAGCGCAGAAACCTACGAGCAGTACTTC. It translates to CASAETYEQYF.

V and J are TRBV29-1 and TRBJ2-5, with 7 bases identical to TRBD1. Per germline, CDR1 SQVTM and CDR2 ANQGSEA. Losses at the gene ends were 6 bases for V and 1 base for J; bases not matched to a gene: 8. There are 14 residues in the CDR3. The CDR3 spells CSVRNRGTQETQYF. DNA of the CDR3: TGCAGCGTGCGCAACAGGGGTACCCAAGAGACCCAGTACTTC.

This sequence joins TRBV27 and TRBJ2-3; no clear D gene. The CDR3 has 15 amino acids. V was pared by 8 bases and J by 0 bases, with 15 bases between. Germline V gene sequence: CDR1 MNHEY, CDR2 SMNVEV (reference sequence). Written as DNA, the CDR3 is TGTGCCAGCGCGTCCCGAGTTGTCAGCACAGATACGCAGTATTTT. Translation gives CASASRVVSTDTQYF.

As to this clonotype: A read error may produce the germline difference seen at one junction end. This chain joins TRBV7-2 and TRBJ2-7, with 8 positions matching TRBD2. The germline V gene has CDR1 SGHTA and CDR2 FQGNSA. The CDR3 has 13 residues. The CDR3, as DNA: TGTGCCGGCAGCGGGAGAAACTCCTACGAGCAGTACTTC. It encodes CAGSGRNSYEQYF.

The chain joins TRBV7-9 to TRBJ2-1; 12 nucleotides match TRBD2. V shed 2 bases, J shed 7 bases, and the junction held 6 bases outside the gene matches. The germline V gene has CDR1 SEHNR and CDR2 FQNEAQ (reference sequence). The CDR3 sequence is 16 residues long. CDR3 sequence reads: CASSLRRTSGVNEQFF. The CDR3 bases are TGTGCCAGCAGCTTACGCCGGACTAGCGGGGTGAATGAGCAGTTCTTC.

The count of this clonotype is one. CDR3 residues: CASSYHRQNSGRAGANVLTF. CDR3 sequence (DNA): TGTGCCAGCAGTTACCACCGTCAGAACAGTGGTCGAGCTGGGGCCAACGTCCTGACTTTC. The chain links TRBV6-5 to TRBJ2-6; D ambiguous. Deletions cut 2 bases from V and 2 bases from J, with 22 bases between. Germline CDR1 and CDR2: MNHEY and SVGAGI. CDR3 length: 20 residues.

A few counts support this clonotype. V is TRBV28 and J is TRBJ2-5, with no clear D. Germline-derived CDR1 and CDR2 are MDHEN and SYDVKM. V lost 2 bases to trimming and J lost 3 bases, with 16 bases between them. The CDR3 covers 16 residues. This CDR3 reads CASSLGLLAREETQYF. The DNA of the CDR3 is TGTGCCAGCAGTTTAGGGTTACTCGCCCGGGAAGAGACCCAGTACTTC.

The gene calls are TRBV5-5 and TRBJ1-2; no definite D call. Germline V lookup: CDR1 SGHKS, CDR2 YYEKEE (reference sequence). The CDR3 spans 15 residues. Trimming pared 1 base from V and 3 bases from J, leaving 13 bases between. CDR3 in amino acids: CASSLTSESYYGYTF. The CDR3 nucleotides read TGTGCCAGCAGCTTGACGTCAGAATCATACTATGGCTACACCTTC.

The rearrangement links TRBV6-6 to TRBJ1-2; TRBD1 is a possible D gene (6 bases). V lost 8 bases and J 6 bases, leaving 16 bases between the germline ends. Germline values: CDR1 MNHNY, CDR2 SVGAGI (reference sequence). The CDR3 runs to 13 residues. The CDR3 DNA is TGTGCCAGCCAAGGGGGGGCATGGAATGGCTACACCTTC. The encoded protein is CASQGGAWNGYTF.

The chain employs TRBV28 and TRBJ1-5; D is unresolved. The germline CDR1 and CDR2 sequences are MDHEN and SYDVKM. Trimming shortened V by 5 bases and J by 3 bases, and 17 bases separated the two germline ends. The CDR3 length is 16 residues. CDR3 bases: TGTGCCAGCAGTGGATACTCCGGACCCATCAATCAGCCCCAGCATTTT. Residues: CASSGYSGPINQPQHF.

V is TRBV6-2 or TRBV6-3 and J is TRBJ2-5; TRBD2 matches at 7 bases. The germline gives CDR1 MNHEY, CDR2 SVGEGT. The V segment lost 6 bases and the J segment 3 bases; nucleotides outside the gene matches: 16. The CDR3 totals 17 residues. The CDR3 region is CASSPLRGGRVEETQYF. The DNA of the CDR3 is TGTGCCAGCAGCCCATTACGCGGGGGAAGGGTGGAAGAGACCCAGTACTTC.

Concerning this clonotype: At one of its ends the junction is not consistent with the germline gene, which may arise from a read error. V is TRBV9 and J is TRBJ2-6; D is unresolved. This CDR3 comprises 13 residues. CDR1 and CDR2 (germline): SGDLS, YYNGEE. The CDR3, as DNA: TGTGCCGGCAGCATGTCTGGGGCCAACGTCCTGACTTTC. Amino acid sequence: CAGSMSGANVLTF.

The chain employs TRBV4-3 and TRBJ2-5, with D tentatively TRBD2 (7 bases). The DNA matches TRBJ2-7 better at its end, which makes the J call doubtful. Germline V lookup: CDR1 LGHNA, CDR2 YSLEER. The CDR3 is 15 amino acids. The CDR3 nucleotides are TGCGCCAGCAGCGTCTTTGCGGGGGCCTCCTACGAGCAGTACTTC. It is translated as CASSVFAGASYEQYF.

This clonotype was recorded only once. The junction differs from germline at one of its ends, possibly a read error. The gene calls are TRBV5-1 and TRBJ2-7; 7 bases are a match to TRBD1. Germline CDR1 and CDR2: SGHRS and YFSETQ. The CDR3 runs 15 residues. CDR3 nucleotides: TGCGCCAGAAGCTCCGGACAGGCAGGAGCCTACGAGCAGTACTTC. Residues: CARSSGQAGAYEQYF.